A single sample is the source of the 29 T cell receptor beta chains below, sequenced in a study of naive CD8 T cells in extremely preterm neonates. Produced via immunoSEQ multiplex PCR; TCRdb's table is partial and in-frame only. This sample carries about 5,100 clones, under 99% of them seen once, and the ten largest clones take around 0.58%. The material sequenced was naive CD8+ T cells from blood. The source of these receptors is a human donor in good health.

This clone turned up a few times. This chain joins TRBV9 and TRBJ2-7; D perhaps matches TRBD1 (6 bases). Germline V gives CDR1 SGDLS, CDR2 YYNGEE. Deletions cut 3 bases from V and 2 bases from J, with 15 bases between. There are 15 residues in the CDR3. CDR3 sequence reads: CASSAGTRFPYEQYF. In nucleotides, the CDR3 is TGTGCCAGCAGCGCGGGGACAAGGTTCCCCTACGAGCAGTACTTC.

The chain recombines TRBV5-6 with TRBJ2-7; 7 nucleotides align to TRBD1. The CDR3 is made up of 14 amino acids. Germline lookup yields CDR1 SGHDT and CDR2 YYEEEE. After removal of 5 bases from V and 2 bases from J, the junction contained 7 bases not matched to a gene. The CDR3 DNA reads TGTGCCAGCAGGGGGGACAGCGGACCCTACGAGCAGTACTTC. It translates to CASRGDSGPYEQYF.

This chain connects TRBV5-4 to TRBJ2-7; D possibly corresponds to TRBD2 (6 bases). This CDR3 region has 14 residues. The V gene's germline CDR1 is SGHNT and CDR2 YYREEE (reference sequence). Trimming cost V 4 bases and J 7 bases, with 18 bases left between them. CDR3 amino acids: CASSNNGGIGEQYF. The CDR3 DNA reads as TGTGCCAGCAGCAACAATGGCGGGATTGGTGAGCAGTACTTC. Together with reference TRBV5-4 and TRBJ2-7, the CDR3 gives the full variable domain: ETGVTQSPTHLIKTRGQQVTLRCSSQSGHNTVSWYQQALGQGPQFIFQYYREEENGRGNFPPRFSGLQFPNYSSELNVNALELDDSALYLCASSNNGGIGEQYFGPGTRLTVT.

The chain carries TRBV5-5 and TRBJ1-1; 9 bases agree with TRBD1. The CDR3 has 14 residues. Germline CDR1 and CDR2: SGHKS and YYEKEE (reference sequence). Trimming took 5 bases from V and 5 from J; bases not matched to a gene: 7. The CDR3 is CASSSTGGRTEAFF. DNA for the CDR3: TGTGCCAGCAGTTCCACAGGGGGCAGAACTGAAGCTTTCTTT. The entire variable domain, with the rest obtained from reference TRBV5-5 and TRBJ1-1, is as follows: DAGVTQSPTHLIKTRGQQVTLRCSPISGHKSVSWYQQVLGQGPQFIFQYYEKEERGRGNFPDRFSARQFPNYSSELNVNALLLGDSALYLCASSSTGGRTEAFFGQGTRLTVV.

This chain links TRBV6-1 with TRBJ2-3, with 9 nucleotides matching TRBD2. The CDR3 covers 20 residues. Looked up from germline, CDR1 is MNHNS and CDR2 is SASEGT. V shed 1 base and J 0 bases; nucleotides not matched to a gene: 14. The CDR3 reads CASSEVVAGVSSASTDTQYF. The CDR3 DNA is TGTGCCAGCAGTGAAGTGGTAGCGGGAGTGAGCAGTGCTAGCACAGATACGCAGTATTTT.

The genes are TRBV29-1 and TRBJ2-7; possibly TRBD2 for D (6 bases). V was pared by 5 bases and J by 4 bases, with 15 bases between. CDR1 and CDR2 (germline): SQVTM, ANQGSEA. CDR3 length: 13 amino acids. The CDR3 loop reads CSVWDSSRYEQYF. The CDR3 DNA is TGCAGCGTTTGGGACTCGTCAAGGTACGAGCAGTACTTC.

This clone was detected only once. J is TRBJ2-7 and V is TRBV4-1, with unresolved D. In germline, CDR1 is MGHRA, CDR2 YSYEKL. The CDR3 spans 14 residues. V lost 1 base and J lost 2, with 9 bases in between. The CDR3: CASSQGLVTYEQYF. CDR3 DNA: TGCGCCAGCAGCCAAGGGCTTGTAACCTACGAGCAGTACTTC.

The chain combines TRBV25-1 with TRBJ1-1; a weak D match, TRBD1 (5 bases). The germline V gene encodes CDR1 MGHDK and CDR2 SYGVNS. V lost 3 bases and J 5 bases, leaving 13 bases between the germline ends. This CDR3 spans 14 amino acids. The CDR3 nucleotides read TGTGCCAGCAGTGAGCAGGGTGGAGAGACTGAAGCTTTCTTT. This translates into CASSEQGGETEAFF.

V and J are TRBV27 and TRBJ2-1; 7 bases are a match to TRBD1. This CDR3 has 14 residues. In germline, CDR1 is MNHEY, CDR2 SMNVEV (reference sequence). The trim removed 2 bases at V and 10 bases at J, leaving 8 bases unmatched. For the CDR3, the DNA is TGTGCCAGCAGTTTAGGGACGACAGGGCTCGAGCAGTTCTTC. Amino acids: CASSLGTTGLEQFF.

This clone is a singleton in its sample. This rearrangement joins TRBV19 to TRBJ2-7; TRBD2 matches 8 bases. Per the germline V gene, CDR1 is LNHDA and CDR2 is SQIVND (reference sequence). Trimming at V came to 1 base and at J to 0 bases, leaving 2 bases not matched to a gene. The CDR3 has 15 amino acids. CDR3 region: CASSIAGGNSYEQYF. CDR3 coding DNA: TGTGCCAGTAGTATAGCGGGAGGGAACTCCTACGAGCAGTACTTC. The full variable domain, with the rest looked up from reference TRBV19 and TRBJ2-7, is DGGITQSPKYLFRKEGQNVTLSCEQNLNHDAMYWYRQDPGQGLRLIYYSQIVNDFQKGDIAEGYSVSREKKESFPLTVTSAQKNPTAFYLCASSIAGGNSYEQYFGPGTRLTVT.

The chain has TRBV7-6 and TRBJ2-3; 14 nucleotides agree with TRBD2. The germline CDR1 and CDR2 sequences are SGHVS and FNYEAQ. This CDR3 is built from 17 residues. Losses at the gene ends were 3 bases for V and 4 bases for J; bases not matched to a gene: 6. Here the CDR3 reads CASSLGTSGRRADTQYF. CDR3 nucleotides: TGTGCCAGCAGCTTGGGGACTAGCGGGAGACGTGCAGATACGCAGTATTTT. The full variable domain, rest sourced from reference TRBV7-6 and TRBJ2-3, is GAGVSQSPRYKVTKRGQDVALRCDPISGHVSLYWYRQALGQGPEFLTYFNYEAQQDKSGLPNDRFSAERPEGSISTLTIQRTEQRDSAMYRCASSLGTSGRRADTQYFGPGTRLTVL.

The chain carries TRBV13 and TRBJ2-7, with 12 bases identical to TRBD2. The trim removed 5 bases at V and 6 bases at J, leaving 11 bases unmatched. Per germline, CDR1 PRHDT and CDR2 FYEKMQ (reference sequence). CDR3 length: 16 amino acids. Written as DNA, the CDR3 is TGTGCCAGCAGCCCCCGGACTAGCGGGATACTCGGCGAGCAGTACTTC. It specifies CASSPRTSGILGEQYF.

This sequence joins TRBV27 and TRBJ2-1; 10 bases are a match to TRBD2. Germline loops: CDR1 MNHEY, CDR2 SMNVEV (reference sequence). This CDR3 spans 15 amino acids. V lost 3 bases and J lost 7; bases outside the gene matches: 6. The CDR3: CASSLGTSGANEQFF. The CDR3 DNA follows: TGTGCCAGCAGTTTGGGAACTAGCGGGGCTAATGAGCAGTTCTTC.

The gene calls are TRBV27 and TRBJ2-7, with TRBD1 identical over 9 bases. The CDR3 runs to 16 residues. Per the germline V gene, CDR1 is MNHEY and CDR2 is SMNVEV (reference sequence). V shed 3 bases, J shed 2 bases, and the junction held 8 bases outside the gene matches. The CDR3 nucleotides are TGTGCCAGCAGTTTCGAACCGGGACAGGGTCCCTACGAGCAGTACTTC. It codes for CASSFEPGQGPYEQYF.

The chain combines TRBV7-9 with TRBJ2-7; the match to TRBD2 covers 8 bases. This CDR3 has 14 amino acids. Looked up from germline, CDR1 is SEHNR and CDR2 is FQNEAQ (reference sequence). Unmatched junction bases numbered 6, after V lost 5 bases and J lost 3 bases. Here the CDR3 reads CASSPVAGGYEQYF. The CDR3 bases are TGTGCCAGCAGCCCCGTCGCGGGAGGCTACGAGCAGTACTTC.

This chain's CDR3 is CASSRTGFTNEKLFF. The CDR3 DNA follows: TGTGCCAGCAGTCGCACAGGGTTCACTAATGAAAAACTGTTTTTT. The V and J genes are TRBV27 and TRBJ1-4; perhaps TRBD1 as D (6 bases). CDR1 is MNHEY and CDR2 is SMNVEV in the germline V gene (reference sequence). The V and J ends lost 5 bases and 2 bases respectively, with 12 bases between them. The CDR3 runs 15 residues.

The chain joins TRBV9 to TRBJ2-2, with 8 positions matching TRBD2. The CDR3 loop spans 14 amino acids. The junction had 6 bases not matched to a gene; V was cut back by 4 bases and J by 7 bases. The germline gives CDR1 SGDLS, CDR2 YYNGEE. CDR3 nucleotides: TGTGCCAGCAGCTCCGGGACTAGAGGCGGGGAGCTGTTTTTT. It codes for CASSSGTRGGELFF.

The genes are TRBV7-8 and TRBJ2-2, with 11 bases identical to TRBD1. Germline V gene lookup returns CDR1 SGHVS and CDR2 FQNEAQ. This CDR3 contains 15 residues. V was pared by 5 bases and J by 5 bases, with 4 bases of the junction left unmatched. The CDR3 sequence: CASSPRDRGTGELFF. The DNA of the CDR3 is TGTGCCAGCAGCCCACGGGACAGGGGGACCGGGGAGCTGTTTTTT.

This rearrangement joins TRBV27 to TRBJ1-2; 10 bases are a match to TRBD1. CDR1 and CDR2 from the germline V gene are MNHEY and SMNVEV (reference sequence). V shed 5 bases, J shed 0 bases, and the junction held 9 bases outside the gene matches. The CDR3 runs to 17 residues. Written as DNA, the CDR3 is TGTGCCAGCAGTAAACTAAGGACAGGGGGAGCTAACTATGGCTACACCTTC. The encoded protein is CASSKLRTGGANYGYTF.

The J gene is TRBJ2-1, the V gene TRBV6-5; tentative D call: TRBD2 (5 bases). With 2 bases removed from V and 6 bases from J, the gap between germline ends came to 8 bases. Looked up from germline, CDR1 is MNHEY and CDR2 is SVGAGI. This CDR3 has 13 amino acids. CDR3 amino acids: CASSYGGGNEQFF. CDR3 sequence (DNA): TGTGCCAGCAGTTACGGTGGAGGCAATGAGCAGTTCTTC.

J is TRBJ2-7 and V is TRBV29-1; 10 nucleotides match TRBD2. The V and J ends lost 1 base and 4 bases, in that order; junction bases with no gene match: 4. This CDR3 comprises 14 residues. Germline values: CDR1 SQVTM, CDR2 ANQGSEA. The CDR3 loop is CSVEVAGGVYEQYF. DNA of the CDR3: TGCAGCGTTGAAGTAGCGGGAGGAGTGTACGAGCAGTACTTC.

V and J are TRBV7-6 and TRBJ2-3, with D tentatively TRBD1 (6 bases). Germline assignment: CDR1 SGHVS and CDR2 FNYEAQ. The CDR3 has 16 residues. Trimming removed 5 bases from V and 0 bases from J, with 15 bases in between. The CDR3 sequence: CASSPRVGASTDTQYF. The CDR3 DNA is TGTGCCAGCAGCCCCCGCGTGGGGGCAAGCACAGATACGCAGTATTTT.

The chain recombines TRBV5-4 with TRBJ2-3, with 10 bases aligning to TRBD2. The V gene end was trimmed by 1 base and the J gene end by 3 bases; junction bases not matched to a gene: 5. This CDR3 spans 16 amino acids. CDR1 is SGHNT and CDR2 is YYREEE in the germline V gene (reference sequence). CDR3 residues: CASSLKREGGTDTQYF. For the CDR3, the DNA is TGTGCCAGCAGCTTGAAGCGGGAGGGAGGTACAGATACGCAGTATTTT.

The V gene is TRBV19, the J gene TRBJ2-4, with TRBD2 matching over 10 bases. J was trimmed by 5 bases and V by 8 bases; bases with no gene match: 3. The CDR3 is made up of 13 amino acids. Germline V lookup: CDR1 LNHDA, CDR2 SQIVND (reference sequence). CDR3 sequence: CASSGLAENIQYF. In nucleotides, the CDR3 is TGTGCCAGTTCCGGACTAGCGGAAAACATTCAGTACTTC.

V and J are TRBV9 and TRBJ1-2; no reliable D call. The V gene lost 0 bases and the J gene lost 0 bases, with 6 bases spanning the gap. CDR3 length equals 14 residues. In germline, CDR1 is SGDLS, CDR2 YYNGEE. CDR3 sequence: CASSVGSANYGYTF. In DNA, the CDR3 is TGTGCCAGCAGCGTAGGTTCGGCTAACTATGGCTACACCTTC.

The chain is built from TRBV19 and TRBJ2-1; 10 bases line up with TRBD2. The germline V gene has CDR1 LNHDA and CDR2 SQIVND (reference sequence). Trimming removed 3 bases from V and 6 bases from J; junction bases left unmatched: 5. The CDR3 runs 15 residues. CDR3 residues: CASSILAGAINEQFF. The CDR3, as DNA: TGTGCCAGTAGTATTCTAGCGGGAGCTATCAATGAGCAGTTCTTC. The full variable domain, rest sourced from reference TRBV19 and TRBJ2-1, is DGGITQSPKYLFRKEGQNVTLSCEQNLNHDAMYWYRQDPGQGLRLIYYSQIVNDFQKGDIAEGYSVSREKKESFPLTVTSAQKNPTAFYLCASSILAGAINEQFFGPGTRLTVL.

The chain links TRBV7-6 to TRBJ1-1; the match to TRBD1 covers 8 bases. Losses at the gene ends were 4 bases for V and 0 bases for J; bases not matched to a gene: 4. Germline V gene data show CDR1 as SGHVS and CDR2 as FNYEAQ. CDR3 length equals 15 residues. CDR3 bases: TGTGCCAGCAGCTCCGACAGGGGCTTGAACACTGAAGCTTTCTTT. Protein: CASSSDRGLNTEAFF.

The chain links TRBV5-1 to TRBJ2-1, with 10 bases aligning to TRBD2. Germline values: CDR1 SGHRS, CDR2 YFSETQ. The CDR3 sequence is 17 residues long. With 4 bases clipped from V and 7 bases from J, the junction kept 14 bases outside the gene matches. CDR3 bases: TGCGCCAGCAGCCCCTACCTCCTAGCGGGAGACCTGAATGAGCAGTTCTTC. Translating it yields CASSPYLLAGDLNEQFF.

A single count supports this clone. The chain has TRBV27 and TRBJ2-2, with D perhaps TRBD1 (5 bases). V gave up 6 bases and J gave up 1 base, with 15 bases separating them. Germline V gives CDR1 MNHEY, CDR2 SMNVEV (reference sequence). The CDR3 has 16 residues. CDR3: CASRFGRTKNTGELFF. CDR3 DNA sequence: TGTGCCAGCAGATTTGGTAGGACAAAGAACACCGGGGAGCTGTTTTTT.